This T cell receptor (beta chain) was retrieved from a study of T cell changes during pregnancy in multiple sclerosis. Assay used: immunoSEQ multiplex PCR; TCRdb lists only in-frame clones, some missing. The sample lists about 44,000 clones, around 90% occurring once. Sequencing used CD4+ T cells from peripheral blood mononuclear cells, obtained in the first trimester of pregnancy. The clonotype originates from a female donor with multiple sclerosis, enrolled in a pregnancy study.

The CDR3, as DNA: TGTGCCAGCAGTGAATCGGGGTCCTACAATGAGCAGTTCTTC. This gives the protein CASSESGSYNEQFF. The chain has TRBV25-1 and TRBJ2-1, with D perhaps TRBD2 (5 bases). The V gene lost 1 base and the J gene lost 1 base, with 5 bases spanning the gap. The CDR3 is made up of 14 amino acids. Germline assignment: CDR1 MGHDK and CDR2 SYGVNS. The whole variable domain, remainder taken from reference TRBV25-1 and TRBJ2-1, is EADIYQTPRYLVIGTGKKITLECSQTMGHDKMYWYQQDPGMELHLIHYSYGVNSTEKGDLSSESTVSRIRTEHFPLTLESARPSHTSQYLCASSESGSYNEQFFGPGTRLTVL.